This entry lists 28 T cell receptor beta chains sequenced from one sample in a study of cytomegalovirus exposure and HLA in healthy donors. Researchers ran the PCR with 60 Vbeta and 13 Jbeta primers. Generated by immunoSEQ multiplex PCR, the TCRdb table keeps only in-frame clones and is missing some. The sample has 150,000 to 200,000 clones, roughly 85% seen once; the top ten hold about 2%. Sequenced: PBMCs. The receptor source for this set is a man aged 35-49 years in good health and CMV-seronegative.

This chain links TRBV5-4 with TRBJ2-5, with D possibly matching TRBD2 (6 bases). The CDR3 runs to 14 residues. Trimming shortened V by 0 bases and J by 4 bases, and 10 bases separated the two germline ends. Germline CDR1 SGHNT, CDR2 YYREEE (reference sequence). CDR3 residues: CASSLDRRVETQYF. The CDR3 DNA follows: TGTGCCAGCAGCTTGGACCGGAGGGTAGAGACCCAGTACTTC.

Here the CDR3 DNA reads TGTGCCATCAGTTCCGACAGGGACGTTTTCTATGGCTACACCTTC. Amino acids: CAISSDRDVFYGYTF. V and J are TRBV10-3 and TRBJ1-2, with TRBD1 identical over 7 bases. The CDR3 extends over 15 amino acids. Germline V gives CDR1 ENHRY, CDR2 SYGVKD. Trimming took 5 bases from V and 4 from J; bases not matched to a gene: 10.

V is TRBV28 and J is TRBJ1-5, with D perhaps matching TRBD1 (5 bases). The CDR3 runs 15 residues. V lost 7 bases and J lost 6, with 19 bases in between. Per the germline V gene, CDR1 is MDHEN and CDR2 is SYDVKM. The CDR3 region is CASKQPGDRGQPQHF. The CDR3 nucleotides are TGTGCCAGCAAACAACCGGGAGACAGAGGTCAGCCCCAGCATTTT.

As regards this clone: The junction departs from the called germline gene at one end, perhaps through a read error. This chain links TRBV10-3 with TRBJ2-2, with TRBD1 identical over 10 bases. Looked up from germline, CDR1 is ENHRY and CDR2 is SYGVKD. The CDR3 extends over 12 amino acids. The CDR3 DNA reads as TGTGCCATCAGTGAGTCGAAGGGACAGGGGATTTTT. Translation gives CAISESKGQGIF.

The gene calls are TRBV11-2 and TRBJ2-3; 8 bases match TRBD2. The V segment lost 5 bases and the J segment 5 bases; nucleotides outside the gene matches: 18. The germline V gene encodes CDR1 SGHAT and CDR2 FQNNGV. The CDR3 loop spans 18 amino acids. CDR3 nucleotide sequence: TGTGCCAGCAGCCCAAGCGGGGGAGGACTAGAACTCCTAGATACGCAGTATTTT. Its translation is CASSPSGGGLELLDTQYF.

The chain employs TRBV19 and TRBJ2-2, with D tentatively TRBD1 (5 bases). The V end lost 10 bases, the J end lost 3 bases, and 18 bases lay between the germline ends. In germline, CDR1 is LNHDA, CDR2 SQIVND (reference sequence). CDR3 length: 15 residues. CDR3 sequence reads: CATPARDDDTGELFF. The DNA of the CDR3 is TGTGCCACCCCAGCCAGGGATGATGACACCGGGGAGCTGTTTTTT.

The chain combines TRBV30 with TRBJ2-2, with a possible D match to TRBD1 (6 bases). Germline V gene sequence: CDR1 GTSNPN, CDR2 SVGIG (reference sequence). The CDR3 is made up of 14 amino acids. V was clipped by 2 bases and J by 5 bases, with 12 bases between them. The CDR3 coding sequence is TGTGCCTGGAGTAGGGGGAGCAGTACCGGGGAGCTGTTTTTT. Translated, it gives CAWSRGSSTGELFF. The variable domain in full, with the rest retrieved from reference TRBV30 and TRBJ2-2, is SQTIHQWPATLVQPVGSPLSLECTVEGTSNPNLYWYRQAAGRGLQLLFYSVGIGQISSEVPQNLSASRPQDRQFILSSKKLLLSDSGFYLCAWSRGSSTGELFFGEGSRLTVL.

V is TRBV28 and J is TRBJ1-2; D call uncertain. This CDR3 spans 18 amino acids. Germline V CDR1 and CDR2: MDHEN, SYDVKM. V lost 6 bases and J 0 bases, leaving 23 bases between the germline ends. CDR3 amino acids: CASSRIRTAGSSNYGYTF. Written as DNA, the CDR3 is TGTGCCAGCAGCCGTATTCGGACGGCCGGGAGTTCTAACTATGGCTACACCTTC.

The chain employs TRBV18 and TRBJ1-3, with 7 bases aligning to TRBD1. V shed 6 bases, J shed 0 bases, and the junction held 2 bases outside the gene matches. Per the germline V gene, CDR1 is KGHSH and CDR2 is LQKENI. This CDR3 region has 14 residues. Here the CDR3 DNA reads TGTGCCAGCTCCGGGACAGTCTCTGGAAACACCATATATTTT. Translation gives CASSGTVSGNTIYF.

The chain links TRBV6-4 to TRBJ2-1, with D tentatively TRBD2 (6 bases). Per germline, CDR1 MRHNA and CDR2 SNTAGT. The V end lost 8 bases, the J end lost 3 bases, and 17 bases lay between the germline ends. The CDR3 consists of 15 residues. The CDR3 protein is CASSEEGAGYNEQFF. CDR3 nucleotide sequence: TGTGCCAGCTCGGAGGAGGGAGCAGGCTACAATGAGCAGTTCTTC.

In the case of this clone: One junction end does not reproduce the germline sequence, and a read error may be involved. The V gene is TRBV25-1, the J gene TRBJ2-4; 8 positions agree with TRBD1. Germline V gene data show CDR1 as MGHDK and CDR2 as SYGVNS. The CDR3 spans 15 residues. In nucleotides, the CDR3 is TGTGCCAGCAGTCAACAGGGGGTCTCCAAAAACAGTCAGTACTTC. Translating gives CASSQQGVSKNSQYF. Together with reference TRBV25-1 and TRBJ2-4, the CDR3 gives the full variable domain: EADIYQTPRYLVIGTGKKITLECSQTMGHDKMYWYQQDPGMELHLIHYSYGVNSTEKGDLSSESTVSRIRTEHFPLTLESARPSHTSQYLCASSQQGVSKNSQYFGAGTRLSVL.

V and J are TRBV4-1 and TRBJ2-1; TRBD2 matches at 7 bases. Germline loops: CDR1 MGHRA, CDR2 YSYEKL. The CDR3 length is 15 residues. V dropped 0 bases and J dropped 4; count of bases not matched to a gene: 3. The CDR3 is CASSQDLADYNEQFF. CDR3 sequence (DNA): TGCGCCAGCAGCCAAGATCTAGCGGATTACAATGAGCAGTTCTTC.

The chain employs TRBV11-3 and TRBJ2-1; TRBD2 matches at 13 bases. Germline CDR1 is SGHNT and CDR2 is YENEEA. After removal of 1 base from V and 3 bases from J, the junction contained 6 bases not matched to a gene. The CDR3 totals 18 residues. CDR3 region: CASSLGTRLAGGYNEQFF. The CDR3 bases are TGTGCCAGCAGCTTAGGAACCCGACTAGCGGGAGGCTACAATGAGCAGTTCTTC.

This clone was detected a few times. V gene TRBV7-9 combines with J gene TRBJ2-1; D gene unclear. Trimming removed 1 base at V and 4 bases at J, with 5 bases between. Per germline, CDR1 SEHNR and CDR2 FQNEAQ (reference sequence). The CDR3 extends over 13 amino acids. The CDR3 DNA is TGTGCCAGCAGCTTAGGTACATACAATGAGCAGTTCTTC. Its protein is CASSLGTYNEQFF.

The rearrangement joins TRBV21-1 to TRBJ2-1; the table names TRBD1, a call not compared with the DNA. TRBV21-1 is recorded as a pseudogene. The CDR3 totals 13 residues. The CDR3 sequence: CASSTTPGAEQFF. The CDR3 DNA is TGTGCCAGCAGCACTACCCCAGGGGCCGAGCAGTTCTTC.

The J gene is TRBJ2-7, the V gene TRBV11-2; 9 nucleotides align to TRBD2. Germline V gives CDR1 SGHAT, CDR2 FQNNGV. With V trimmed by 2 bases and J by 6 bases, 8 bases remained unmatched. The CDR3 extends over 15 amino acids. The CDR3 DNA sequence: TGTGCCAGCAGCTTACTACAGGGCGGGAGGGGCGAGCAGTACTTC. Amino acids: CASSLLQGGRGEQYF. Complete variable domain (other parts from reference TRBV11-2 and TRBJ2-7): EAGVAQSPRYKIIEKRQSVAFWCNPISGHATLYWYQQILGQGPKLLIQFQNNGVVDDSQLPKDRFSAERLKGVDSTLKIQPAKLEDSAVYLCASSLLQGGRGEQYFGPGTRLTVT.

The V gene is TRBV29-1, the J gene TRBJ2-1; D gene unclear. The CDR3 is 9 amino acids. Germline V CDR1 and CDR2: SQVTM, ANQGSEA. V was shortened by 5 bases and J by 7 bases, with 3 bases between the two germline ends. CDR3 sequence reads: CSVSNEQFF. CDR3 nucleotide sequence: TGCAGCGTTTCGAATGAGCAGTTCTTC.

The chain couples TRBV4-1 to TRBJ2-7; 9 bases agree with TRBD1. Trimming removed 3 bases from V and 0 bases from J; junction bases left unmatched: 3. This CDR3 is built from 15 residues. CDR1 MGHRA and CDR2 YSYEKL come from the germline V gene. CDR3 in DNA: TGCGCCAGCAGCCACCGGGACAGGGACTCCTACGAGCAGTACTTC. Residues: CASSHRDRDSYEQYF.

This clone came up a few times. The genes are TRBV11-2 and TRBJ2-3; the D gene is possibly TRBD2 (5 bases). The germline V gene has CDR1 SGHAT and CDR2 FQNNGV. Trimming left V 5 bases short and J 1 base short, with 13 bases between. This CDR3 comprises 15 residues. This chain's CDR3 is CASSPLAWGTDTQYF. The CDR3, as DNA: TGTGCCAGCAGCCCATTAGCGTGGGGCACAGATACGCAGTATTTT.

This clone has a handful of counts. The V call is TRBV10-3, the J call TRBJ2-2, with a tentative D call TRBD1 (5 bases). Trimming took 4 bases from V and 3 from J, leaving 9 bases between them. Germline CDR1 reads ENHRY; CDR2 reads SYGVKD. The CDR3 consists of 14 residues. CDR3 sequence reads: CAISAQGYTGELFF. The DNA of the CDR3 is TGTGCCATCAGTGCGCAGGGATACACCGGGGAGCTGTTTTTT.

The CDR3 sequence: CASSLVSGRDTGELFF. The CDR3 DNA reads as TGTGCCAGCAGCTTGGTATCCGGGAGGGACACCGGGGAGCTGTTTTTT. This rearrangement joins TRBV5-4 to TRBJ2-2; 8 bases align to TRBD2. Germline assignment: CDR1 SGHNT and CDR2 YYREEE (reference sequence). With 0 bases clipped from V and 3 bases from J, the junction kept 4 bases outside the gene matches. This CDR3 comprises 16 residues. Supplemented by reference TRBV5-4 and TRBJ2-2, the full variable domain reads ETGVTQSPTHLIKTRGQQVTLRCSSQSGHNTVSWYQQALGQGPQFIFQYYREEENGRGNFPPRFSGLQFPNYSSELNVNALELDDSALYLCASSLVSGRDTGELFFGEGSRLTVL.

The chain carries TRBV28 and TRBJ2-1; tentatively, D is TRBD1 (5 bases). Trimming removed 2 bases at V and 6 bases at J, with 11 bases between. The CDR3 has 14 amino acids. Per the germline V gene, CDR1 is MDHEN and CDR2 is SYDVKM. CDR3 sequence reads: CASSLAGRGNEQFF. CDR3 DNA: TGTGCCAGCAGTTTAGCAGGGCGCGGCAATGAGCAGTTCTTC.

This rearrangement joins TRBV4-2 to TRBJ1-5, with unresolved D. The germline V and J ends were trimmed by 0 bases and 1 base, with 13 bases remaining between them. The CDR3 extends over 17 amino acids. The germline CDR1 and CDR2 sequences are LGHNA and YNFKEQ. This CDR3 is CASSQDPATESNQPQHF. The CDR3 DNA sequence: TGTGCCAGCAGCCAAGATCCGGCAACGGAGAGCAATCAGCCCCAGCATTTT.

The V call is TRBV6-5, the J call TRBJ2-5; 12 bases align to TRBD2. Per germline, CDR1 MNHEY and CDR2 SVGAGI. The CDR3 runs 16 residues. With 1 base clipped from V and 5 bases from J, the junction kept 5 bases outside the gene matches. The CDR3, as DNA: TGTGCCAGCAGTTACTACCGACTAGCGGGAGAGGAGACCCAGTACTTC. Its translation is CASSYYRLAGEETQYF.

This clone was seen just once. The rearrangement uses TRBV28 and TRBJ2-1, with 8 bases aligning to TRBD2. Germline CDR1 reads MDHEN; CDR2 reads SYDVKM. CDR3 length equals 15 residues. After removal of 1 base from V and 8 bases from J, the junction contained 7 bases not matched to a gene. CDR3 protein: CASSLLGLGDDEQFF. Written as DNA, the CDR3 is TGTGCCAGCAGTTTATTGGGACTAGGGGACGATGAGCAGTTCTTC.

The rearrangement links TRBV28 to TRBJ2-1, with a possible D match to TRBD2 (5 bases). Germline-derived CDR1 and CDR2 are MDHEN and SYDVKM. The CDR3 covers 15 residues. The V end was cut by 7 bases, the J end by 0 bases, with 13 bases between. Written as DNA, the CDR3 is TGTGCCAGCAAACCAATGGGGAGCTCCTACAATGAGCAGTTCTTC. Its protein product is CASKPMGSSYNEQFF.

V is TRBV19 and J is TRBJ2-3; 7 nucleotides agree with TRBD1. This CDR3 region has 13 residues. CDR1 is LNHDA, CDR2 SQIVND, per germline (reference sequence). V shed 4 bases and J 10 bases; nucleotides not matched to a gene: 8. CDR3 residues: CASSNDRVEAQYF. As DNA, the CDR3 is TGTGCCAGTAGTAATGACAGGGTGGAGGCGCAGTATTTT.

V and J are TRBV28 and TRBJ2-3; 8 positions match TRBD2. The V gene's germline CDR1 is MDHEN and CDR2 SYDVKM. The length of the CDR3 is 15 residues. V was clipped by 7 bases and J by 2 bases; unmatched bases: 8. In DNA, the CDR3 is TGTGCCAGCAACTCGGGGGGGGGTAACACAGATACGCAGTATTTT. It is translated as CASNSGGGNTDTQYF.